Listed below are T cell receptor beta chains from one sample, sequenced in a study of CD8 T cells in ankylosing spondylitis. TCRdb itself ran the 5' RACE reads through MiXCR, one entry per CDR3 protein. This table has 84,000 or so distinct CDR3 sequences, under 30% appearing once. The sample taken for sequencing was blood, either unsorted or a sorted T cell fraction (not recorded which). These receptors all come from a male donor with ankylosing spondylitis or in good health (not recorded which). CDR3s include the opening cysteine and the closing phenylalanine or tryptophan. A D gene is named only where the DNA matches it firmly. Not all rows give a size; the values are once, few, many and, for expanded clones, a class.

.	TRBV5-1	.	TRBJ2-3	CASSPRRASSDTQYF	TGCGCCAGCAGCCCTCGGAGAGCTAGCTCAGATACGCAGTATTTT
few	TRBV11-2	.	TRBJ2-7	CASSLVRGKRREQYF	TGTGCCAGCAGCTTAGTTCGGGGGAAGAGGAGGGAGCAGTACTTC
.	TRBV5-1	.	TRBJ1-2	CASRTWTTPNYGYTF	TGCGCCAGCAGAACCTGGACAACACCTAACTATGGCTACACCTTC
many	TRBV15	TRBD2	TRBJ2-1	CATSIVAGDNEQFF	TGTGCCACCAGCATAGTAGCGGGCGACAATGAGCAGTTCTTC
.	TRBV5-1	.	TRBJ2-1	CASSQRGLAGNEQFF	TGCGCCAGCAGCCAGAGGGGTCTAGCTGGGAATGAGCAGTTCTTC
many	TRBV5-1	.	TRBJ1-1	CASSRGDRTEAFF	TGCGCCAGCAGCCGAGGGGACCGAACTGAAGCTTTCTTT
few	TRBV5-5	.	TRBJ2-7	CASSRDTSSYEQYF	TGTGCCAGCAGCCGAGACACGAGCTCCTACGAGCAGTACTTC
.	TRBV7-9	TRBD1	TRBJ1-1	CASSQGGLDTEAFF	TGTGCCAGCAGCCAGGGGGGGCTGGACACTGAAGCTTTCTTT
many	TRBV29-1	.	TRBJ2-5	CSVKAVLRQETQYF	TGCAGCGTGAAAGCGGTGCTTCGGCAAGAGACCCAGTACTTC
few	TRBV15	.	TRBJ1-2	CATSRAEGGYTF	TGTGCCACCAGCAGAGCGGAGGGAGGCTACACCTTC
many	TRBV20-1	TRBD2	TRBJ2-1	CSATSGSRYEQFF	TGCAGTGCTACTAGCGGGAGTCGCTATGAGCAGTTCTTC
.	TRBV19	.	TRBJ1-5	CASKLGGPVGPQHF	TGTGCCAGCAAGCTCGGGGGCCCCGTAGGGCCCCAGCATTTT
few	TRBV20-1	TRBD1	TRBJ1-4	CSCALGRGPNEKLFF	TGCAGTTGCGCTTTGGGAAGGGGGCCTAATGAAAAACTGTTTTTT
.	TRBV5-4	.	TRBJ1-2	CASSFSYGYTF	TGTGCCAGCAGCTTCTCCTATGGCTACACCTTC
.	TRBV5-6	TRBD1	TRBJ1-6	CASSSAGYRGPDSPLRF	TGTGCCAGCAGCTCGGCCGGTTACAGGGGGCCAGATTCACCCCTCCGCTTT
.	TRBV7-9	.	TRBJ2-2	CASGRTNTGELFF	TGTGCCAGCGGTCGGACGAACACCGGGGAGCTGTTTTTT
.	TRBV28	.	TRBJ1-6	CASNSNNSPLHF	TGTGCCAGCAATAGCAATAATTCACCCCTCCACTTT
many	TRBV5-1	TRBD2	TRBJ2-3	CASSSGSTDTQYF	TGCGCCAGCAGTAGCGGGAGCACAGATACGCAGTATTTT
few	TRBV20-1	TRBD2	TRBJ2-1	CSADGGLAGGLVNEQFF	TGCAGTGCTGACGGTGGACTAGCGGGAGGGCTTGTCAATGAGCAGTTCTTC
few	TRBV15	.	TRBJ2-2	CATSRDRFAELFF	TGTGCCACCAGCAGAGATCGGTTTGCGGAGCTGTTTTTT
.	TRBV20-1	TRBD2	TRBJ2-7	CSARGRLWGGISYEQYF	TGCAGTGCTAGGGGTCGGTTGTGGGGGGGTATCTCCTACGAGCAGTACTTC
many	TRBV7-6	.	TRBJ1-5	CASSLDGGRQPQHF	TGTGCCAGCAGCTTAGATGGCGGGAGGCAGCCCCAGCATTTT
.	TRBV6-1	.	TRBJ1-4	CASARGTPNEKLFF	TGTGCCAGCGCTAGGGGGACTCCTAATGAAAAACTGTTTTTT
many	TRBV20-1	.	TRBJ2-2	CSARRAQGTNTGELFF	TGCAGTGCTAGAAGGGCCCAGGGTACGAACACCGGGGAGCTGTTTTTT
.	TRBV25-1	.	TRBJ2-5	CATGPGLQETQYF	TGTGCCACCGGACCGGGACTTCAAGAGACCCAGTACTTC
few	TRBV5-6	TRBD1	TRBJ2-2	CASSTSTGIVGELFF	TGTGCCAGCAGCACATCGACAGGGATTGTCGGGGAGCTGTTTTTT
once	TRBV11-3	.	TRBJ2-2	CASSQRYPGELFF	TGTGCCAGCAGCCAGAGGTATCCCGGGGAGCTGTTTTTT
few	TRBV2	.	TRBJ2-7	CAGRDTGDEQYF	TGTGCCGGCCGGGACACAGGCGACGAGCAGTACTTC
.	TRBV28	.	TRBJ1-2	CASSGRMGGYTF	TGTGCCAGCAGTGGCAGAATGGGGGGCTACACCTTC
.	TRBV20-1	.	TRBJ2-7	CSATLLHYEQYF	TGCAGTGCTACTTTACTGCACTACGAGCAGTACTTC
.	TRBV7-9	.	TRBJ1-5	CASSFNYQPQHF	TGTGCCAGCAGCTTCAATTACCAGCCCCAGCATTTT
few	TRBV7-6	TRBD1	TRBJ1-6	CASSISRGPYNSPLHF	TGTGCCAGCAGCATAAGTAGGGGGCCCTATAATTCACCCCTCCACTTT
.	TRBV3-1	.	TRBJ2-5	CASSQTLASETQYF	TGTGCCAGCAGCCAGACCCTAGCATCTGAGACCCAGTACTTC
.	TRBV29-1	TRBD1	TRBJ1-1	CSVEGGQGSTEAFF	TGCAGCGTTGAAGGAGGACAGGGGAGCACTGAAGCTTTCTTT
.	TRBV7-2	.	TRBJ1-3	CASSLRFAGNTIYF	TGTGCCAGCAGCTTGAGGTTTGCTGGAAACACCATATATTTT
.	TRBV20-1	.	TRBJ2-3	CSARDSLSDTQYF	TGCAGTGCTAGAGATTCGCTCTCCGATACGCAGTATTTT
.	TRBV20-1	.	TRBJ2-2	CSASHPLEGGLTGELFF	TGCAGTGCTAGCCACCCCCTTGAAGGGGGTCTTACCGGGGAGCTGTTTTTT
many	TRBV5-1	TRBD1	TRBJ1-5	CASSLVGGRQPQHF	TGCGCCAGCAGCTTGGTAGGGGGCCGGCAGCCCCAGCATTTT
.	TRBV12-3/TRBV12-4	.	TRBJ1-1	CASSGVGRTEAFF	TGTGCCAGCAGTGGCGTTGGACGCACTGAAGCTTTCTTT
few	TRBV4-2	TRBD2	TRBJ2-1	CASSLIAGSDEQFF	TGTGCCAGCAGCCTTATAGCGGGTAGCGATGAGCAGTTCTTC
.	TRBV28	.	TRBJ2-5	CASNYNPTGAQETQYF	TGTGCCAGCAACTATAACCCCACAGGTGCCCAAGAGACCCAGTACTTC
many	TRBV29-1	.	TRBJ2-3	CSGTSDDTQYF	TGCAGCGGAACTTCCGACGATACGCAGTATTTT
.	TRBV27	.	TRBJ2-3	CASSPTSDTQYF	TGTGCCAGCAGTCCGACATCAGATACGCAGTATTTT
.	TRBV18	.	TRBJ1-1	CASSPWTTMNTEAFF	TGTGCCAGCTCACCGTGGACCACAATGAACACTGAAGCTTTCTTT
.	TRBV5-1	TRBD2	TRBJ2-1	CASSFSGRAAVDEQFF	TGCGCCAGCAGCTTTAGCGGGAGGGCCGCTGTGGATGAGCAGTTCTTC
.	TRBV6-5	TRBD1	TRBJ2-3	CASSYRGRWTDTQYF	TGTGCCAGCAGTTACAGGGGGCGGTGGACAGATACGCAGTATTTT
few	TRBV7-9	.	TRBJ1-2	CASSPSTAANYGYTF	TGTGCCAGCAGCCCTTCGACAGCCGCTAACTATGGCTACACCTTC
many	TRBV7-2	.	TRBJ2-1	CASSLGHRYNEQFF	TGTGCCAGCAGCCTAGGACACCGCTACAATGAGCAGTTCTTC
few	TRBV7-8	.	TRBJ2-1	CASSLAGGGLSYNEQFF	TGTGCCAGCAGCTTAGCAGGTGGGGGGTTGTCCTACAATGAGCAGTTCTTC
.	TRBV2	.	TRBJ1-5	CASSGGLGASNQPQHF	TGTGCCAGCAGTGGGGGTCTGGGAGCAAGCAATCAGCCCCAGCATTTT